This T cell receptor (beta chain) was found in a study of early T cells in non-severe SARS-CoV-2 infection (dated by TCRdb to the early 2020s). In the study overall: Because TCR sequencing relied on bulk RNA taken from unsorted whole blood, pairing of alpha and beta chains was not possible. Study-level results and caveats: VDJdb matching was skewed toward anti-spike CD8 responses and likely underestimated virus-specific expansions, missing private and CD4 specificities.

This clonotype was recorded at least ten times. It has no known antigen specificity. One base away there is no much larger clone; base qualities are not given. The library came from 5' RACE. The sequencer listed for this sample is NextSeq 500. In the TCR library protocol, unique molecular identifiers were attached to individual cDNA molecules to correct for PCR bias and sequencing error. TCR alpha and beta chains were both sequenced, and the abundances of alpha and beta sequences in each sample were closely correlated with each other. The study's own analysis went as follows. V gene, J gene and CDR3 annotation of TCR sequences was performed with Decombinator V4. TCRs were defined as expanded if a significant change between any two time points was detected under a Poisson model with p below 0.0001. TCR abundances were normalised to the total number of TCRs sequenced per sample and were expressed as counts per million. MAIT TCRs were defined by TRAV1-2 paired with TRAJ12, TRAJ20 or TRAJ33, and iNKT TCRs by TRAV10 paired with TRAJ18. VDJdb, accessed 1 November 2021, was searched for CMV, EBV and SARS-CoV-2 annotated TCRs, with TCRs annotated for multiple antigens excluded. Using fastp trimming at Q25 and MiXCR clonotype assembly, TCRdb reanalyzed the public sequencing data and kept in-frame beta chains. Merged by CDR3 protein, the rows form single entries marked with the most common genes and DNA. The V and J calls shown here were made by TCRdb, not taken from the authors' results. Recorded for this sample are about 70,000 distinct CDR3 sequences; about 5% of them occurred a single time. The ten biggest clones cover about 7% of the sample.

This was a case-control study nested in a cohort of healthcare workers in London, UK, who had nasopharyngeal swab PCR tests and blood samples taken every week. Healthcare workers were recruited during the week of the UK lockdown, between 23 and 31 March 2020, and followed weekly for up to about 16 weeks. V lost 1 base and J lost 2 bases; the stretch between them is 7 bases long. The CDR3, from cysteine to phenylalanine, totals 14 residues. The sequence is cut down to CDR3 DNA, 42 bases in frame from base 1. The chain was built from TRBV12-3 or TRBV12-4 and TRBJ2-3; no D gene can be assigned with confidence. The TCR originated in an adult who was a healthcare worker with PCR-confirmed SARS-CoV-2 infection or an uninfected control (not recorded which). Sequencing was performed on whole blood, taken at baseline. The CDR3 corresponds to CASSLEGSTDTQYF. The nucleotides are TGTGCCAGCAGTTTAGAGGGCTCCACAGATACGCAGTATTTT.